The rows below give T cell receptor beta chains drawn from one sample of a study of control samples from healthy donors and cancer patients. The table came from immunoSEQ multiplex PCR; TCRdb's copy has only in-frame clones and leaves some out. The sample shows about 150,000 clones, 93% of them seen only once. Sequenced input: blood. These receptors all stem from a man between 18 and 29 years old in good health. The CDR3 runs from the conserved cysteine through the conserved F or W.

v_gene: TRBV7-8; CDR3aa: CASSSPQAGIITDTQYF
v_gene: TRBV30; CDR3aa: CAWSAGYGYTF
v_gene: TRBV3-1/TRBV3-2; CDR3aa: CASSQAGSSSYEQYF
v_gene: TRBV11-2; CDR3aa: CASSIESSYNEQFF
v_gene: TRBV27; CDR3aa: CASSFGLPTYNEQFF
v_gene: TRBV27; CDR3aa: CASSYLASGTFAGQYF
v_gene: TRBV12-3/TRBV12-4; CDR3aa: CASSLAGTGPYF
v_gene: TRBV28; CDR3aa: CASIRDRRPSEAFF
v_gene: TRBV28; CDR3aa: CASSLRLRASGRAAGNEQFF
v_gene: TRBV11-3; CDR3aa: CASSSYATNEKLFF
v_gene: TRBV4-3; CDR3aa: CASSLGTSGNNEQFF
v_gene: TRBV9; CDR3aa: CASGRTAVASGRAVETQYF
v_gene: TRBV5-1; CDR3aa: CASAGQGLAFF
v_gene: TRBV19; CDR3aa: CASSPSGNTEAFF
v_gene: TRBV21-1; CDR3aa: CASSKAGTYSYNEQFF
v_gene: TRBV15; CDR3aa: CATGAEGNQPQHF
v_gene: TRBV7-9; CDR3aa: CASSLAGTVNTEAFF
v_gene: TRBV6-5; CDR3aa: CASSIWRGSEAFF
v_gene: TRBV6-5; CDR3aa: CVTRALTGDTDTQYF
v_gene: TRBV28; CDR3aa: CASSAAPRGNQPQHF
v_gene: TRBV3-1/TRBV3-2; CDR3aa: CASSQDPPSRSEQFF
v_gene: TRBV6-2/TRBV6-3; CDR3aa: CASSLTTPGPQGEAFF
v_gene: TRBV6-1; CDR3aa: CASSDRPGQGNTGELFF
v_gene: TRBV10-3; CDR3aa: CAISHTNTEAFF
v_gene: TRBV7-3; CDR3aa: CASSLPGFSYNEQFF
v_gene: TRBV28; CDR3aa: CASSSRNEQFF
v_gene: TRBV10-1; CDR3aa: CASGLGREGTQYF
v_gene: TRBV7-9; CDR3aa: CASSRDRPSMNTEAFF
v_gene: TRBV19; CDR3aa: CASSIIGRSGNEQFF
v_gene: TRBV13; CDR3aa: CASSPPLDIQTQYF
v_gene: TRBV2; CDR3aa: CASRSTLGSQHF
v_gene: TRBV7-6; CDR3aa: CASSFGAGGLATEAFF
v_gene: TRBV25-1; CDR3aa: CASSDLRDRVDEQFF
v_gene: TRBV4-1; CDR3aa: CASSQVRDSYYNEQFF
v_gene: TRBV30; CDR3aa: CAWGVGSNYGYTF
v_gene: TRBV29-1; CDR3aa: CSVEGGETYEQYF
v_gene: TRBV5-1; CDR3aa: CASSLEGAGLAPEADF
v_gene: TRBV15; CDR3aa: CATSRVQDSYEQYF
v_gene: TRBV2; CDR3aa: CASSEMQGAQPQHF
v_gene: TRBV7-8; CDR3aa: CASSLSGLGYEQYF
v_gene: TRBV2; CDR3aa: CARQGAANYGYTF
v_gene: TRBV13; CDR3aa: CASSLEGGHEQFF
v_gene: TRBV2; CDR3aa: CASRDRGIERNTIYF
v_gene: TRBV11-2; CDR3aa: CASSLAEAYEQYF
v_gene: TRBV5-6; CDR3aa: CASSLGWGNPVGEQFF
v_gene: TRBV19; CDR3aa: CASSPLDGDSGNTIYF
v_gene: TRBV6-5; CDR3aa: CASSYSQVYQETQYF
v_gene: TRBV9; CDR3aa: CASSLPNSPLHF
v_gene: TRBV7-9; CDR3aa: CASSLGQGDEQYF
v_gene: TRBV29-1; CDR3aa: CSVVGETQYF
v_gene: TRBV27; CDR3aa: CASSFSGAALYGYTF
v_gene: TRBV5-1; CDR3aa: CASSLGAGTSSGNTIYF
v_gene: TRBV29-1; CDR3aa: CSVRGFMNTEAFF
v_gene: TRBV5-4; CDR3aa: CASNLISSYEQYF
v_gene: TRBV6-5; CDR3aa: CASSYSDGAGELFF